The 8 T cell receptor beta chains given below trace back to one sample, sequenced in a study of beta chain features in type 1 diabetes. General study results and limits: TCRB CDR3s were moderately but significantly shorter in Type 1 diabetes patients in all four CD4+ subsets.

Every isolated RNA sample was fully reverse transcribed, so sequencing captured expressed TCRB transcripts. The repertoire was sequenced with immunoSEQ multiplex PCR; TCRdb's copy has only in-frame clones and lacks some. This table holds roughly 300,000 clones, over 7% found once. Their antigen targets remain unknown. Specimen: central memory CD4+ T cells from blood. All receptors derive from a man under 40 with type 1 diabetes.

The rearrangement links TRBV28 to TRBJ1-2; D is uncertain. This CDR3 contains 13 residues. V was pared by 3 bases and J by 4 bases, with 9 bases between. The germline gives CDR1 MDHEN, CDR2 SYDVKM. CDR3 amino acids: CASSLARAYGYTF. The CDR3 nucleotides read TGTGCCAGCAGTTTGGCCCGGGCCTATGGCTACACCTTC.

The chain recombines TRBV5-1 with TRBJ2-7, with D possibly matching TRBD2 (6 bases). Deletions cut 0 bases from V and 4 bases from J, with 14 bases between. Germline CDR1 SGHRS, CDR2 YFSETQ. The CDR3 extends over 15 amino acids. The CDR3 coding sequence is TGCGCCAGCAGCTTGGAAGGCGGGGAGTTATACGAGCAGTACTTC. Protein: CASSLEGGELYEQYF.

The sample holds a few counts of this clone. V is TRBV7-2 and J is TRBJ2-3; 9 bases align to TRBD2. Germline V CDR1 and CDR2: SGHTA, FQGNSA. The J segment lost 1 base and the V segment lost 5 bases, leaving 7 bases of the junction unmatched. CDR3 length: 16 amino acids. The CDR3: CASSHHSSGGTDTQYF. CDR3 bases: TGTGCCAGCAGCCACCATTCTAGCGGGGGCACAGATACGCAGTATTTT.

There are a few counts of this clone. Here the CDR3 DNA reads TGCGCCAGCAGCCACTCTAGCGGGGGCTCCTACGAGCAGTACTTC. Residues: CASSHSSGGSYEQYF. The chain uses TRBV4-3 and TRBJ2-7, with TRBD2 matching over 10 bases. This CDR3 spans 15 amino acids. The V gene end was trimmed by 3 bases and the J gene end by 0 bases; junction bases not matched to a gene: 2. Per the germline V gene, CDR1 is LGHNA and CDR2 is YSLEER.

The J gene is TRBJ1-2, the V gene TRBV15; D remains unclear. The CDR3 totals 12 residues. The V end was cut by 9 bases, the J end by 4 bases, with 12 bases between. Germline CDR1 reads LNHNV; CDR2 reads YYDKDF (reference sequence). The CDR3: CATSIDTYGYTF. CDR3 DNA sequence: TGTGCCACTTCAATTGACACCTATGGCTACACCTTC.

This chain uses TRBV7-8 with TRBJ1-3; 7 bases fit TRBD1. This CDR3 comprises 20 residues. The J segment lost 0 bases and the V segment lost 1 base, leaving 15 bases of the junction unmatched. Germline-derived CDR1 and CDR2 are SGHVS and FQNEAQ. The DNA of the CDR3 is TGTGCCAGCAGCTTAGAGAACAGGGACAGCCACAGCACCTCTGGAAACACCATATATTTT. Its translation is CASSLENRDSHSTSGNTIYF.

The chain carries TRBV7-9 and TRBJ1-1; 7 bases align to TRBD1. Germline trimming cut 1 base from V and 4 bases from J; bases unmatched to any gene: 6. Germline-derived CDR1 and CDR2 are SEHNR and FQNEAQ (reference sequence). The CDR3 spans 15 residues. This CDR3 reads CASSLGSRGSTEAFF. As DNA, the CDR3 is TGTGCCAGCAGCTTAGGTTCCAGGGGGAGCACTGAAGCTTTCTTT.

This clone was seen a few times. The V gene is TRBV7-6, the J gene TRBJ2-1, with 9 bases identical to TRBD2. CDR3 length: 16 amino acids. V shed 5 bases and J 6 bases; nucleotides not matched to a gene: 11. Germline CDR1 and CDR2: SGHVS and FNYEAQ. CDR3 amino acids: CASSDLLTSGSNEQFF. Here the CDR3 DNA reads TGTGCCAGCAGCGACCTACTGACTAGCGGCTCCAATGAGCAGTTCTTC.